This T cell receptor (beta chain) was found in a study of Tregs in tolerant kidney transplant recipients. Overall study findings and caveats: Activated donor B cell expansion appeared to reveal the most relevant donor-specific TCRbeta repertoire.

CDR1 is SGHNT and CDR2 is YYREEE in the germline V gene (reference sequence). Losses at the gene ends were 4 bases for V and 10 bases for J; bases not matched to a gene: 13. This CDR3 is 14 amino acids long. Sequencing used immunoSEQ multiplex PCR; TCRdb keeps in-frame clones, though not all of them. The sample has approximately 93,000 clones, 93% seen once. Turning to this clone: Its antigen is unidentified.

The chain combines TRBV5-4 with TRBJ1-2; 7 bases fit TRBD1. The sequencing used CD4+ T cells from blood, collected before the transplant. This clonotype was obtained from a human donor who received a combined kidney and bone marrow transplant. CDR3: CASSPWTGLNSYTF. The CDR3 coding sequence is TGTGCCAGCAGCCCCTGGACAGGACTCAATTCCTACACCTTC.